This T cell receptor (beta chain) is from a study of a mutant IDH1 vaccine in newly diagnosed glioma. Whole-study context: Either 4-6 weeks after radiotherapy alone or alongside temozolomide, vaccination was begun. The treated population exhibited a male proportion of roughly 62%, a female proportion of about 38%, and a mean age of 40.4 years. Patients had received radiotherapy, temozolomide, or both previously, most receiving both.

TCRdb's table, derived via immunoSEQ multiplex PCR, lists solely in-frame clones and lacks some. The sample contains approximately 80,000 clones, roughly four fifths of which appear only once. Germline CDR1 is SGHVS and CDR2 is FQNEAQ. Between the trimmed V and J ends, which lost 5 bases and 9 bases, there was a span of 25 bases. There are 17 residues in the CDR3. As for this clone: Its antigen is unidentified.

The time point was: week 47, end of study. The vaccine gave 300 ug of a 20-mer mutant IDH1 peptide subcutaneously per dose. This sequence was found in a man aged 35 to 55 with glioma. The rearrangement uses TRBV7-8 and TRBJ1-4; D is unclear. Sequences were derived from PBMCs, sampled from a glioma patient whose treatment included an IDH1 peptide vaccine. CDR3 amino acids: CASSRVKAPSPIQKLFF. The CDR3 nucleotides are TGTGCCAGCAGCCGCGTGAAGGCCCCCAGCCCAATTCAAAAACTGTTTTTT.